Given below is one T cell receptor beta chain in context. What it binds is unknown. A single record per CDR3 protein comes from TCRdb applying MiXCR to the 5' RACE reads. The sample records around 430,000 distinct CDR3 sequences, 17% being singletons. V dropped 5 bases and J dropped 10; count of bases not matched to a gene: 9. The CDR3 spans 13 residues. The germline V gene has CDR1 KGHSH and CDR2 LQKENI. The source of the sample is a study of CD8 T cells in ankylosing spondylitis. General study findings and limits: CD8+ by phenotype, disease-linked clones were relatively rare in peripheral blood. Made up of 7 to 9 highly homologous variants, a TCR beta motif appeared characteristic of ankylosing spondylitis blood. A number of the motif variants had already been described in reactive arthritis synovial fluid and blood.

Sequenced input: blood, either unsorted or a sorted T cell fraction (not recorded which). The TCR originated in a male donor with ankylosing spondylitis. V gene TRBV18 combines with J gene TRBJ1-2, with TRBD1 identical over 8 bases. As DNA, the CDR3 is TGTGCCAGCTCATCCGGGACAGGACTTTACTACACCTTC. It translates to CASSSGTGLYYTF.